This T cell receptor beta chain was captured in a study of CD8 T cells in Susac syndrome. Findings and caveats of the study: The study recognized that the number of individuals in its TCR sequencing and HLA analysis was relatively small.

Reverse transcription used about 0.5 to 1 ug RNA and random hexamers. The CDR3 of TCR beta was amplified by immunoSEQ multiplex PCR across 54 Vbeta and 13 Jbeta. TCRdb used MiXCR to reprocess the immunoSEQ multiplex PCR reads, holding one entry per CDR3 protein. Of about 300,000 distinct CDR3 sequences listed, around 85% are singletons. CDR1 and CDR2 (germline): MNHEY, SVGAGI. The CDR3 runs 13 residues. Trimming cost V 6 bases and J 4 bases, with 10 bases left between them. This clonotype was observed once. Its antigen is as yet unknown. This chain joins TRBV6-5 and TRBJ1-5; D is undetermined. Material for sequencing was CD8+ T cells from PBMCs. The TCR comes from a human donor with multiple sclerosis. This CDR3 is CASSSFPNQPQHF. DNA for the CDR3: TGTGCCAGCAGCAGTTTCCCAAATCAGCCCCAGCATTTT.